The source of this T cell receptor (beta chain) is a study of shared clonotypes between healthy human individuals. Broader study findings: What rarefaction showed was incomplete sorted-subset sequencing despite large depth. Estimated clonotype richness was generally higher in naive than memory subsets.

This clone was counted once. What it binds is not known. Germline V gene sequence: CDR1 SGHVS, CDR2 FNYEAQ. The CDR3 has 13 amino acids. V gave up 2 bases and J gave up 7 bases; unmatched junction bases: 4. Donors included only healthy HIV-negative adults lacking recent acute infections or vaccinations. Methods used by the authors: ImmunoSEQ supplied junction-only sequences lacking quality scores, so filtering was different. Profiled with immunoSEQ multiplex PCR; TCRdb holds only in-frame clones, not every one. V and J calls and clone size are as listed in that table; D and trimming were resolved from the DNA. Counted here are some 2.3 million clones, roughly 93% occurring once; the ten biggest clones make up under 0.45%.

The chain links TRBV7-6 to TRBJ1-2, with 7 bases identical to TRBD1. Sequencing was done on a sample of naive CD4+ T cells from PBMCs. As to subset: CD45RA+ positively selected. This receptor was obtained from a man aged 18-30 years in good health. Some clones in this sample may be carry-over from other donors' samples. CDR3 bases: TGTGCCAGCAGCTTAACCCGGGACAGTGGCTACACCTTC. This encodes CASSLTRDSGYTF.